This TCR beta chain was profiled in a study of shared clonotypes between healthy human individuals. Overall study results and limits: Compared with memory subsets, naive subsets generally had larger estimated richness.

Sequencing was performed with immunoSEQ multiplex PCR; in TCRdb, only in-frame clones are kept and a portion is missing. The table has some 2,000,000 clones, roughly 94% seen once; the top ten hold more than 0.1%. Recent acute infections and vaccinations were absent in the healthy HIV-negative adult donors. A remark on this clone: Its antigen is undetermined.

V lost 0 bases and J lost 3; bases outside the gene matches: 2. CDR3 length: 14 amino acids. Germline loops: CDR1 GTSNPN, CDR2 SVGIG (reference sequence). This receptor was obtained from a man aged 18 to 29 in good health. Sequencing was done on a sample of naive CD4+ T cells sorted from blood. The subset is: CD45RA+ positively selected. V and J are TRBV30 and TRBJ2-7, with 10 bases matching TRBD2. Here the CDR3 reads CAWSVTSGVYEQYF. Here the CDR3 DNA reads TGTGCCTGGAGTGTAACTAGCGGGGTCTACGAGCAGTACTTC.